Shown below are 17 T cell receptor beta chains from a single sample sequenced in a study of regulatory T cells in long-lasting Graves disease. Time point described: newly diagnosed GD, antithyroid drugs for less than 3 months. The TCR library was made from RNA that had been extracted from PBMCs in TRIzol. Investigators prepared the TCR beta libraries by applying iRepertoire HTBI primers and Arm-PCR of CDR3 regions. TCRdb reprocessed the multiplex PCR reads via MiXCR and lists one record per CDR3 protein. This table holds about 370,000 distinct CDR3 sequences, roughly a sixth found once. Source: peripheral blood mononuclear cells (PBMCs), taken at new diagnosis, from a patient treated with antithyroid drugs. These receptors all come from a female donor with Graves disease.

In this sample, this clonotype turned up many times. The rearrangement links TRBV9 to TRBJ1-1; TRBD1 might be the D (6 bases). The CDR3 is made up of 16 amino acids. Germline CDR1 and CDR2: SGDLS and YYNGEE. With 0 bases removed from V and 1 base from J, the gap between germline ends came to 13 bases. The CDR3 nucleotides are TGTGCCAGCAGCGTAGCAGGGGACACGAGGAACACTGAAGCTTTCTTT. It yields the protein CASSVAGDTRNTEAFF.

In this sample, this clonotype turned up once. V gene TRBV15 combines with J gene TRBJ1-2, with D possibly matching TRBD1 (6 bases). Trimming pared 0 bases from V and 4 bases from J, leaving 18 bases between. This CDR3 spans 17 amino acids. Per germline, CDR1 LNHNV and CDR2 YYDKDF (reference sequence). Here the CDR3 reads CATSREYVDRSGYGYTF. The CDR3, as DNA: TGTGCCACCAGCAGAGAATATGTCGACAGGAGTGGCTATGGCTACACCTTC.

This rearrangement joins TRBV27 to TRBJ1-1; no definite D call. CDR1 and CDR2 (germline): MNHEY, SMNVEV (reference sequence). The CDR3 spans 13 residues. V gave up 4 bases and J gave up 0 bases, with 6 bases separating them. The CDR3 protein is CASSYIMNTEAFF. CDR3 bases: TGTGCCAGCAGTTATATAATGAACACTGAAGCTTTCTTT.

The sample holds a few counts of this clonotype. The chain employs TRBV12-3 or TRBV12-4 and TRBJ2-3; 11 positions match TRBD1. J lost 1 base, V lost 5 bases, and 5 bases had no gene match. CDR3 length: 16 amino acids. The CDR3: CASSDPGQGGTDTQYF. Here the CDR3 DNA reads TGTGCCAGCAGTGACCCGGGACAGGGGGGCACAGATACGCAGTATTTT.

This clonotype was seen repeatedly, ten times or more. This chain links TRBV6-2 or TRBV6-3 with TRBJ1-1; 7 bases are shared with TRBD1. The CDR3 covers 15 residues. Germline values: CDR1 MNHEY, CDR2 SVGEGT. V lost 2 bases, J lost 3 bases, and 6 bases stayed unmatched. The CDR3 spells CASSYPRQGDTEAFF. The CDR3 nucleotides read TGTGCCAGCAGTTACCCGCGGCAGGGGGACACTGAAGCTTTCTTT.

This clonotype was detected ten times or more. This chain joins TRBV5-4 and TRBJ1-1, with 7 bases that match TRBD1. V was pared by 5 bases and J by 1 base, with 8 bases of the junction left unmatched. CDR1 and CDR2 (germline): SGHNT, YYREEE (reference sequence). The CDR3 runs 15 residues. The CDR3, as DNA: TGTGCCAGCAGGTCGTTGGACAGGCGGAACACTGAAGCTTTCTTT. The encoded protein is CASRSLDRRNTEAFF.

This clonotype appeared many times. CDR3 residues: CASSARGNEQFF. DNA of the CDR3: TGTGCCAGCAGCGCGAGGGGGAATGAGCAGTTCTTC. The V and J genes are TRBV3-1 and TRBJ2-1, with a weak D call TRBD1 (6 bases). Trimming cost V 5 bases and J 7 bases, with 9 bases left between them. This CDR3 spans 12 amino acids. Germline assignment: CDR1 LGHDT and CDR2 YNNKEL (reference sequence).

This clonotype showed up just a few times. The V gene is TRBV9, the J gene TRBJ2-5; D perhaps matches TRBD2 (5 bases). Trimming left V 4 bases short and J 5 bases short, with 15 bases between. CDR1 and CDR2 (germline): SGDLS, YYNGEE. The CDR3 is 14 residues long. CDR3 residues: CASSSRARAETQYF. CDR3 nucleotides: TGTGCCAGCAGCTCCCGGGCGCGGGCCGAGACCCAGTACTTC.

This clonotype was counted only a few times. The V gene is TRBV7-3, the J gene TRBJ2-3, with 11 positions matching TRBD2. Germline lookup yields CDR1 SGHTA and CDR2 FQGTGA. Unmatched junction bases numbered 6, after V lost 4 bases and J lost 0 bases. This CDR3 has 17 amino acids. The CDR3 is CASSSRTSGLSTDTQYF. Here the CDR3 DNA reads TGTGCCAGCAGCTCGCGGACTAGCGGGCTCAGCACAGATACGCAGTATTTT.

The rearrangement joins TRBV2 to TRBJ2-2; no firm D call. The V gene's germline CDR1 is SNHLY and CDR2 FYNNEI. The V end was cut by 6 bases, the J end by 3 bases, with 8 bases between. The CDR3 loop spans 13 amino acids. DNA for the CDR3: TGTGCCAGCAGGGACGACGACACCGGGGAGCTGTTTTTT. It codes for CASRDDDTGELFF.

This clonotype was seen a handful of times. CDR3 nucleotides: TGTGCCAGCAGCTTCCTGGGGGCTTCGGGGGCCAACGTCCTGACTTTC. It yields the protein CASSFLGASGANVLTF. The chain links TRBV5-5 to TRBJ2-6, with D possibly matching TRBD1 (6 bases). Germline loops: CDR1 SGHKS, CDR2 YYEKEE (reference sequence). The CDR3 has 16 residues. V was trimmed by 2 bases and J by 4 bases, leaving 13 bases between them.

This clonotype was seen repeatedly, ten times or more. This sequence joins TRBV27 and TRBJ1-1; unclear D gene. Germline V lookup: CDR1 MNHEY, CDR2 SMNVEV (reference sequence). The CDR3 sequence is 13 residues long. V lost 6 bases and J lost 4, with 12 bases in between. CDR3 coding DNA: TGTGCCAGCAGGCCGGGTGGTTTCACTGAAGCTTTCTTT. Encoded protein: CASRPGGFTEAFF.

This clonotype was seen ten or more times. This chain joins TRBV3-1 and TRBJ1-2; D gene uncertain. Germline lookup yields CDR1 LGHDT and CDR2 YNNKEL (reference sequence). V was trimmed by 5 bases and J by 7 bases, leaving 8 bases between them. The CDR3 has 11 residues. The CDR3 sequence is CASSSEGGYTF. CDR3 nucleotides: TGTGCCAGCAGCTCAGAAGGTGGCTACACCTTC.

This CDR3 is CASINRGGRSYNEQFF. CDR3 nucleotide sequence: TGTGCCAGCATCAACCGGGGGGGGAGGTCCTACAATGAGCAGTTCTTC. The rearrangement joins TRBV6-1 to TRBJ2-1, with 8 bases identical to TRBD2. Losses at the gene ends were 7 bases for V and 1 base for J; bases not matched to a gene: 9. The CDR3 sequence is 16 residues long. Germline CDR1 is MNHNS and CDR2 is SASEGT.

This clonotype was detected ten times or more. The chain has TRBV28 and TRBJ2-1; D unresolved. With 7 bases removed from V and 0 bases from J, the gap between germline ends came to 10 bases. CDR3 length equals 14 residues. Germline V lookup: CDR1 MDHEN, CDR2 SYDVKM. The CDR3 loop reads CASKMGSSYNEQFF. Written as DNA, the CDR3 is TGTGCCAGCAAAATGGGTTCCTCCTACAATGAGCAGTTCTTC.

This clonotype was observed many times. This chain uses TRBV7-3 with TRBJ1-2; possibly TRBD1 for D (5 bases). Trimming took 3 bases from V and 5 from J, leaving 13 bases between them. Germline V lookup: CDR1 SGHTA, CDR2 FQGTGA. This CDR3 spans 14 amino acids. The CDR3 region has the DNA TGTGCCAGCAGCTTGACACCCGGGGCATATGGCTACACCTTC. Translation: CASSLTPGAYGYTF.

This clonotype occurred a few times. This chain connects TRBV19 to TRBJ1-1; maybe TRBD1 (6 bases). Germline V lookup: CDR1 LNHDA, CDR2 SQIVND (reference sequence). The CDR3 spans 14 residues. Deletions cut 3 bases from V and 3 bases from J, with 11 bases between. The CDR3: CASSIGGADTEAFF. The DNA for the CDR3 is TGTGCCAGTAGTATTGGGGGCGCTGACACTGAAGCTTTCTTT.